This T cell receptor (beta chain) was captured by sequencing in a study of cytomegalovirus exposure and HLA in healthy donors. Whole-study context: Samples from HLA-typed donors yielded about 85 million unique TCRs in an early data release.

Study outcomes and limitations: It was reported that the classifier diagnosed cytomegalovirus status with high specificity and sensitivity in both the original and validation cohorts. Only CMV serostatus was available as immune exposure information. Sequencing likely produced, as an artifact, a cluster of highly shared sequence variants.

The germline CDR1 and CDR2 sequences are SGHTA and FQGTGA. This CDR3 spans 16 amino acids. Trimming cost V 4 bases and J 0 bases; bases outside gene matches: 6. With respect to this clone: Its target is not known.

This PCR relied on a set of 60 Vbeta primers and 13 Jbeta primers. Generated by immunoSEQ multiplex PCR, the TCRdb table keeps only in-frame clones and is missing some. The table lists about 140,000 clones, roughly 9.8% of them singletons. The sequence derives from a man aged 50-60 years in good health and CMV-seronegative. Sample: PBMCs. This chain joins TRBV7-3 and TRBJ2-3; 8 bases are shared with TRBD2. The CDR3, as DNA: TGTGCCAGCAGCTCGCGGGGGGATCTAAGCACAGATACGCAGTATTTT. It encodes CASSSRGDLSTDTQYF.